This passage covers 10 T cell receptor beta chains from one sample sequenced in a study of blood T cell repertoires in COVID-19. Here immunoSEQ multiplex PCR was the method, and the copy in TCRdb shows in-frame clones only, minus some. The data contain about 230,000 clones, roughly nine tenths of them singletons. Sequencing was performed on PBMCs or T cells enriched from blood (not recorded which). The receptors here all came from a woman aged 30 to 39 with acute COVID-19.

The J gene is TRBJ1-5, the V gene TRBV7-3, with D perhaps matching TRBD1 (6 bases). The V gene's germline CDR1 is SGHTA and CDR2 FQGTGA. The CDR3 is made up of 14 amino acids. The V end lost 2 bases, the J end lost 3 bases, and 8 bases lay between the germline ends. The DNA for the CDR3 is TGTGCCAGCAGCTTAGGGGACACCAATCAGCCCCAGCATTTT. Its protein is CASSLGDTNQPQHF.

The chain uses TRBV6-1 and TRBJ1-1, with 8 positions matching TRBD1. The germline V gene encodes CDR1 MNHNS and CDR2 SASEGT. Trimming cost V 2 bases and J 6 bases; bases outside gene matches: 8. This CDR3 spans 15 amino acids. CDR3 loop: CASSELPGGYPEAFF. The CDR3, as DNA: TGTGCCAGCAGTGAACTTCCAGGGGGCTACCCTGAAGCTTTCTTT.

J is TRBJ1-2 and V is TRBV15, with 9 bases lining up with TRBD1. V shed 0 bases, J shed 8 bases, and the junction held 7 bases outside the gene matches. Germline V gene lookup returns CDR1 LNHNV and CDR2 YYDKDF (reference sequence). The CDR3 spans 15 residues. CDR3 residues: CATSRDQGQGLGYTF. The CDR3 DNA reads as TGTGCCACCAGCAGAGATCAAGGACAGGGGTTGGGCTACACCTTC. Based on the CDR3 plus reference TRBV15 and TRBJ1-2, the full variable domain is DAMVIQNPRYQVTQFGKPVTLSCSQTLNHNVMYWYQQKSSQAPKLLFHYYDKDFNNEADTPDNFQSRRPNTSFCFLDIRSPGLGDTAMYLCATSRDQGQGLGYTFGSGTRLTVV.

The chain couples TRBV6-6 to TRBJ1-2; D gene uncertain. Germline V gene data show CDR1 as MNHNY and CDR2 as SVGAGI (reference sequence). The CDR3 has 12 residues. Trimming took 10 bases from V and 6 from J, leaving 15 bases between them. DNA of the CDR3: TGTGCCATCTTTGACTTAAGACATGGCTACACCTTC. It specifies CAIFDLRHGYTF.

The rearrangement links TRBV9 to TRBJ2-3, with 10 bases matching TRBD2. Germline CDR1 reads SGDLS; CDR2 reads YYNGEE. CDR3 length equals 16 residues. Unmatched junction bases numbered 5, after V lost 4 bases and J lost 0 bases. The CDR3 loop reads CASSLLAGVSTDTQYF. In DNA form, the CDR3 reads TGTGCCAGCAGCTTGCTAGCGGGGGTCAGCACAGATACGCAGTATTTT.

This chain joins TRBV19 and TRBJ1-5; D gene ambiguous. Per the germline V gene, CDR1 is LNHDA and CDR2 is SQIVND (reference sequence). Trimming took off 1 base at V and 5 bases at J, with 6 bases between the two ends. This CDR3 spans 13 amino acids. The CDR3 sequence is CASSIVSYQPQHF. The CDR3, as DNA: TGTGCCAGTAGTATAGTCTCTTATCAGCCCCAGCATTTT.

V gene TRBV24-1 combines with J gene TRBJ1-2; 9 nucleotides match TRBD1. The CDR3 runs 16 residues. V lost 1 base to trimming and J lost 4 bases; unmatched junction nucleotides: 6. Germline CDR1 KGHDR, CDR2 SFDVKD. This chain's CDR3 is CATSDFRTGGSYGYTF. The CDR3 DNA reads TGTGCCACCAGTGATTTTCGAACAGGGGGCAGCTATGGCTACACCTTC.

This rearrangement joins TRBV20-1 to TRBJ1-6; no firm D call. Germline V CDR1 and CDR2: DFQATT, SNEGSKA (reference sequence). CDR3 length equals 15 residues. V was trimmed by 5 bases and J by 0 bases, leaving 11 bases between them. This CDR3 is CSARVASSYNSPLHF. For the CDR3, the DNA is TGCAGTGCTCGTGTCGCGAGCTCCTATAATTCACCCCTCCACTTT.

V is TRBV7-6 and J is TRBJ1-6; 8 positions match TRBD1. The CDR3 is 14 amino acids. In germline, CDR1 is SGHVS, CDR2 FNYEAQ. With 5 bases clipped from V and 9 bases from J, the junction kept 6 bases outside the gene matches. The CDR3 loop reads CASSKDRGGSPLHF. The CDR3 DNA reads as TGTGCCAGCAGCAAAGACAGGGGAGGTTCACCCCTCCACTTT.

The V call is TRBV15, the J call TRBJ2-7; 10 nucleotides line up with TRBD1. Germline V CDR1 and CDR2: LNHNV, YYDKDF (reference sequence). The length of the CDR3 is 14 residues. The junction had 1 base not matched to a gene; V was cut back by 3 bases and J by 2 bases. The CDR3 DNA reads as TGTGCCACCAGCAGGGGACAGGGGCCCTACGAGCAGTACTTC. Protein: CATSRGQGPYEQYF.